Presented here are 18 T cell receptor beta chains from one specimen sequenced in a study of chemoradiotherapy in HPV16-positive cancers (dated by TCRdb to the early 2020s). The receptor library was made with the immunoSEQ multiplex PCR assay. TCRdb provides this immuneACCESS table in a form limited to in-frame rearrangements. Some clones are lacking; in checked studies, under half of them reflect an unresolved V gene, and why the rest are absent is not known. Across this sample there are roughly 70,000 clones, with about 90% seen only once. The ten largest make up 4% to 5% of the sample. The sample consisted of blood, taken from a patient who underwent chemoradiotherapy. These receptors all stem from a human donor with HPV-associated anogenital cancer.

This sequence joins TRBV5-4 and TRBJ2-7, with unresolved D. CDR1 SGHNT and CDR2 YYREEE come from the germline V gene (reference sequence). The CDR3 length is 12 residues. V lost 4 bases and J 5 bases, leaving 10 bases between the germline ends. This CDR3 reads CASSPTQNEQYF. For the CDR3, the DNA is TGTGCCAGCAGCCCCACTCAGAACGAGCAGTACTTC.

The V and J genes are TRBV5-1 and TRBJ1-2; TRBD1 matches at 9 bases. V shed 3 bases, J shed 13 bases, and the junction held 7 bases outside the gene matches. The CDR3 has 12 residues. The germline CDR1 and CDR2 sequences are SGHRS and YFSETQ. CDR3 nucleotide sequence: TGCGCCAGCAGCTCCGACAGGGGGAACCCCACCTTC. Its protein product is CASSSDRGNPTF. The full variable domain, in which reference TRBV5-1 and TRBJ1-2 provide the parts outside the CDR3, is KAGVTQTPRYLIKTRGQQVTLSCSPISGHRSVSWYQQTPGQGLQFLFEYFSETQRNKGNFPGRFSGRQFSNSRSEMNVSTLELGDSALYLCASSSDRGNPTFGSGTRLTVV.

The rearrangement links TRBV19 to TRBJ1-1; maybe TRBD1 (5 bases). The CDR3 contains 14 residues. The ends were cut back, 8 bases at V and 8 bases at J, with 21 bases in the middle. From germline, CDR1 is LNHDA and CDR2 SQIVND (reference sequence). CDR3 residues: CASQTSGGSGEAFF. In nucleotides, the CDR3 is TGTGCCAGTCAAACCTCTGGGGGGTCGGGGGAAGCTTTCTTT.

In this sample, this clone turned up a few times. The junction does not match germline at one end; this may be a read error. The CDR3 loop reads CASSPQGAKNSGELFF. The DNA for the CDR3 is TGTGCCAGCTCACCACAGGGGGCCAAGAACAGCGGGGAGCTGTTTTTT. The chain uses TRBV18 and TRBJ2-2; TRBD1 aligns across 7 bases. Germline V gene sequence: CDR1 KGHSH, CDR2 LQKENI. The CDR3 is made up of 16 amino acids.

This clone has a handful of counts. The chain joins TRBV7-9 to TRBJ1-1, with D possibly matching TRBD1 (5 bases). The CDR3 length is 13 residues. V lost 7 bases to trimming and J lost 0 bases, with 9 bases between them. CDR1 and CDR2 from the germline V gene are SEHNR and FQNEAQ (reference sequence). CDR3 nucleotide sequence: TGTGCCAGCAACCGAGGGGTGAACACTGAAGCTTTCTTT. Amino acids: CASNRGVNTEAFF.

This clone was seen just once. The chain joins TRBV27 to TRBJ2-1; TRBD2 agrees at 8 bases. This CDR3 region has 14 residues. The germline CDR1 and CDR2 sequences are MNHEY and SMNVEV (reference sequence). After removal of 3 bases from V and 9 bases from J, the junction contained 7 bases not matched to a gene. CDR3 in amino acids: CASSLESGSFEQFF. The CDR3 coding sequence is TGTGCCAGCAGTTTGGAGAGCGGGAGCTTTGAGCAGTTCTTC.

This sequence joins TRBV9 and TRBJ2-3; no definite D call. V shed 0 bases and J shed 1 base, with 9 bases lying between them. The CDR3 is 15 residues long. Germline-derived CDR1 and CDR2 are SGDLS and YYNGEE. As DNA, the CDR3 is TGTGCCAGCAGCGTAGACCCCAGGCGCACAGATACGCAGTATTTT. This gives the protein CASSVDPRRTDTQYF.

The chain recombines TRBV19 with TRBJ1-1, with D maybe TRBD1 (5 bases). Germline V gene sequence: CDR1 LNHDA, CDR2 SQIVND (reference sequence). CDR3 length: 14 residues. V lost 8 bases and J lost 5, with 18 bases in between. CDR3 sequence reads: CASHLGGVRTEAFF. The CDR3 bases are TGTGCCAGTCATCTGGGGGGGGTCAGGACTGAAGCTTTCTTT.

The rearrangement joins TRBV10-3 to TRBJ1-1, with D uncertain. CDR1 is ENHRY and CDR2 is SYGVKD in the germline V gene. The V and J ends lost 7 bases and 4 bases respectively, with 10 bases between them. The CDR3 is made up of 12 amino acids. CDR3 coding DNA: TGTGCCATCAAGAGGGAGGGCACTGAAGCTTTCTTT. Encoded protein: CAIKREGTEAFF.

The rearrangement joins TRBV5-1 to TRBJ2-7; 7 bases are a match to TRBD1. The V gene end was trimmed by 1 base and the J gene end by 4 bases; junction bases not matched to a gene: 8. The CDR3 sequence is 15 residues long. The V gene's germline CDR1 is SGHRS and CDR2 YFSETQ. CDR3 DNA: TGCGCCAGCAGCTTGAGAGGGGGCGGTATATACGAGCAGTACTTC. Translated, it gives CASSLRGGGIYEQYF.

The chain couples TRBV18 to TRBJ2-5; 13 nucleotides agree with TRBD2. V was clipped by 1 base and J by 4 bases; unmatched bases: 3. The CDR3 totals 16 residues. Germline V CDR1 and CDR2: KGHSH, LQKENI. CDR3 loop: CASSPRGLAGSETQYF. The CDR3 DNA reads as TGTGCCAGCTCACCACGGGGACTAGCGGGGTCAGAGACCCAGTACTTC.

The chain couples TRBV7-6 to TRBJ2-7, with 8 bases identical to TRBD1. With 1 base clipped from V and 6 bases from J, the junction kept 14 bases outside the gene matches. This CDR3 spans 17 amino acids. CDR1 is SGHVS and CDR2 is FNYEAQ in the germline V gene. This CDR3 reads CASSLGPGQAGLVEQYF. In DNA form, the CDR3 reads TGTGCCAGCAGCTTAGGGCCGGGACAGGCAGGGTTGGTCGAGCAGTACTTC. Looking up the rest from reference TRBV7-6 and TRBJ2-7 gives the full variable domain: GAGVSQSPRYKVTKRGQDVALRCDPISGHVSLYWYRQALGQGPEFLTYFNYEAQQDKSGLPNDRFSAERPEGSISTLTIQRTEQRDSAMYRCASSLGPGQAGLVEQYFGPGTRLTVT.

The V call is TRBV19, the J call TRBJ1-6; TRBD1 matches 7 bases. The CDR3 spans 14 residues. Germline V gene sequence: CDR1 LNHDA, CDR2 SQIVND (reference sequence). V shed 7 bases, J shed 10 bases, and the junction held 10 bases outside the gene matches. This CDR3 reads CASNMEGATSPLHF. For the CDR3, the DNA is TGTGCCAGTAATATGGAGGGGGCGACCTCACCCCTCCACTTT. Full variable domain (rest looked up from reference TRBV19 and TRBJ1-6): DGGITQSPKYLFRKEGQNVTLSCEQNLNHDAMYWYRQDPGQGLRLIYYSQIVNDFQKGDIAEGYSVSREKKESFPLTVTSAQKNPTAFYLCASNMEGATSPLHFGNGTRLTVT.

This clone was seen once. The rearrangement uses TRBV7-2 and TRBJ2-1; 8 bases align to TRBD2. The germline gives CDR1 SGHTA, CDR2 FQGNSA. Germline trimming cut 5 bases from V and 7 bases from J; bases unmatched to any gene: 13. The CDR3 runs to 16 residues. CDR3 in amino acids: CASSTGTSRFRNEQFF. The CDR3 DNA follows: TGTGCCAGCAGCACCGGGACTAGTCGGTTCAGGAATGAGCAGTTCTTC.

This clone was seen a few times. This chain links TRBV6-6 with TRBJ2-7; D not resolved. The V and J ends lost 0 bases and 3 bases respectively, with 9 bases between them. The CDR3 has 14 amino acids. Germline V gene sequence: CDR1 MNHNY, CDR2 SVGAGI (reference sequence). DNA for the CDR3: TGTGCCAGCAGTTACTCCTTCCCAGGCTACGAGCAGTACTTC. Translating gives CASSYSFPGYEQYF.

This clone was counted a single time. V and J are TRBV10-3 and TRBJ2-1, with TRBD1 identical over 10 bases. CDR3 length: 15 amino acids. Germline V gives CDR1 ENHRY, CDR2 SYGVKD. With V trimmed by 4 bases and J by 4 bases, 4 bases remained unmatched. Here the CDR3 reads CAISVPGQGYNEQFF. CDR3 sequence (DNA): TGTGCCATCAGTGTGCCGGGACAGGGGTACAATGAGCAGTTCTTC.

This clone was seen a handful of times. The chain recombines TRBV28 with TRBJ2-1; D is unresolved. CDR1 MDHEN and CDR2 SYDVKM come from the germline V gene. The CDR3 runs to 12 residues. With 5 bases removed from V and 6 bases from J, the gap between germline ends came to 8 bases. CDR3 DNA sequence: TGTGCCAGCAGTCCCTCCCCCAATGAGCAGTTCTTC. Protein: CASSPSPNEQFF.

The CDR3 DNA sequence: TGCGCCAGCAGCTTGGGGGGCCGGGGGGATACGCAGTATTTT. This codes for CASSLGGRGDTQYF. This chain joins TRBV5-1 and TRBJ2-3, with D possibly being TRBD2 (6 bases). In germline, CDR1 is SGHRS, CDR2 YFSETQ. The V end lost 0 bases, the J end lost 6 bases, and 11 bases lay between the germline ends. The CDR3 extends over 14 amino acids.